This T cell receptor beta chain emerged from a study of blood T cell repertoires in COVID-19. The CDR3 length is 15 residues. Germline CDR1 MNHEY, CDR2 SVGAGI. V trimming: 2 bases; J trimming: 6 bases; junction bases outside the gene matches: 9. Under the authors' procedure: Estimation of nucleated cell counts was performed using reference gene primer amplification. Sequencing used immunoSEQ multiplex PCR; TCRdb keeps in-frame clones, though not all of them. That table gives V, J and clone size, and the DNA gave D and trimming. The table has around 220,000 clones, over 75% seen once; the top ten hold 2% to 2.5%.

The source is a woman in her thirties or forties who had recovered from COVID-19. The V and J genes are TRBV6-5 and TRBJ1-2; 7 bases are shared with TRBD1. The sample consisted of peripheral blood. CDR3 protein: CASSYRGRIIDGYTF. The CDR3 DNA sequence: TGTGCCAGCAGTTACAGGGGGCGAATCATCGATGGCTACACCTTC.